Listed below are T cell receptor beta chains from one sample, sequenced in a study of PD-L1 blockade in urothelial cancer. Sequencing used immunoSEQ multiplex PCR; TCRdb keeps in-frame clones, though not all of them. Of 30,000 to 40,000 clones in the sample, roughly four fifths were seen once. The source was PBMCs, collected around atezolizumab (anti-PD-L1) treatment. The receptor set was obtained from a man aged 55-75 years with urothelial cancer. Both conserved end residues are part of each CDR3. The D gene is left open where the match is weak. Size is stated for part of the rows, as once, few or many counts, or as a class when the clone is expanded.

d_call: TRBD2
v_call: TRBV30
clone_size: once
j_call: TRBJ2-5
cdr3_nt: TGTGCCTGGAGTCGGGGGGGTGTGGAGACCCAGTACTTC
cdr3_aa: CAWSRGGVETQYF

d_call: NA
v_call: TRBV28
clone_size: NA
j_call: TRBJ2-5
cdr3_nt: TGTGCCAGCAGTTCGTTCCAAGAGACCCAGTACTTC
cdr3_aa: CASSSFQETQYF

d_call: NA
v_call: TRBV5-6
clone_size: NA
j_call: TRBJ1-1
cdr3_nt: TGTGCCAGCAGCTTGGTGGGCTCGGGCGGGGCCGACGGAGCTTTCTTT
cdr3_aa: CASSLVGSGGADGAFF

d_call: TRBD2
v_call: TRBV4-1
clone_size: once
j_call: TRBJ2-3
cdr3_nt: TGCGCCAGCAGCCAGGGGGGACTAGCGGGGCCGCCGGATACGCAGTATTTT
cdr3_aa: CASSQGGLAGPPDTQYF

d_call: NA
v_call: TRBV14
clone_size: NA
j_call: TRBJ2-7
cdr3_nt: TGTGCCAGCAGCCAAGAAAGGAGAGGAAAGCAGTACTTC
cdr3_aa: CASSQERRGKQYF

d_call: NA
v_call: TRBV7-2
clone_size: NA
j_call: TRBJ1-3
cdr3_nt: TGTGCCAGCACCAAATACCGGGACAACTCTGGAAACACCATATATTTT
cdr3_aa: CASTKYRDNSGNTIYF

d_call: TRBD1
v_call: TRBV7-2
clone_size: NA
j_call: TRBJ2-7
cdr3_nt: TGTGCCAGCAGCTTGGGACAGAGTTACTACGAGCAGTACTTC
cdr3_aa: CASSLGQSYYEQYF

d_call: TRBD1
v_call: TRBV6-1
clone_size: few
j_call: TRBJ2-3
cdr3_nt: TGTGCCAGCAGTGGGCCGGGACAGGGTTTAACAGATACGCAGTATTTT
cdr3_aa: CASSGPGQGLTDTQYF

d_call: NA
v_call: TRBV5-1
clone_size: NA
j_call: TRBJ1-1
cdr3_nt: TGCGCCAGCAGCTTGGCTGTGAACACTGAAGCTTTCTTT
cdr3_aa: CASSLAVNTEAFF

d_call: TRBD1
v_call: TRBV6-5
clone_size: NA
j_call: TRBJ1-6
cdr3_nt: TGTGCCAGCAGTACGATCGGGACAGGATTACTCCACTTT
cdr3_aa: CASSTIGTGLLHF

d_call: NA
v_call: TRBV28
clone_size: NA
j_call: TRBJ2-5
cdr3_nt: TGTGCCAGCACTCCAAGGGGGAAACGCCAAGAGACCCAGTACTTC
cdr3_aa: CASTPRGKRQETQYF

d_call: NA
v_call: TRBV2
clone_size: NA
j_call: TRBJ1-4
cdr3_nt: TGTGCCAGCAGCCGGGACGGGGGAAAACTGTTTTTT
cdr3_aa: CASSRDGGKLFF

d_call: TRBD1
v_call: TRBV19
clone_size: NA
j_call: TRBJ1-2
cdr3_nt: TGTGCCAGTAGTATTGGGACAGGGGCGCTGGGAAACTATGGCTACACCTTC
cdr3_aa: CASSIGTGALGNYGYTF

d_call: NA
v_call: TRBV10-3
clone_size: NA
j_call: TRBJ1-2
cdr3_nt: TGTGCCATCAGTGAGCAACAGGGTCTCTATGGCTACACCTTC
cdr3_aa: CAISEQQGLYGYTF

d_call: TRBD2
v_call: TRBV6-5
clone_size: NA
j_call: TRBJ2-7
cdr3_nt: TGTGCCAGCAGCCGGTCGCGGGGGGACTACGAGCAGTACTTC
cdr3_aa: CASSRSRGDYEQYF

d_call: NA
v_call: TRBV7-8
clone_size: once
j_call: TRBJ1-6
cdr3_nt: TGTGCCAGCAGCCTCAGGGACACTAGCTCCTATAATTCACCCCTCCACTTT
cdr3_aa: CASSLRDTSSYNSPLHF

d_call: TRBD2
v_call: TRBV18
clone_size: NA
j_call: TRBJ2-7
cdr3_nt: TGTGCCAGCTCACCCTCAGCGGGGGGGCCTGGCGAGCAGTACTTC
cdr3_aa: CASSPSAGGPGEQYF

d_call: NA
v_call: TRBV7-2
clone_size: NA
j_call: TRBJ1-1
cdr3_nt: TGTGCCAGCAGCTCGCAGGGGAACACTGAAGCTTTCTTT
cdr3_aa: CASSSQGNTEAFF

d_call: TRBD1
v_call: TRBV30
clone_size: NA
j_call: TRBJ1-2
cdr3_nt: TGTGCCTGGAGCACGGGGGACAGTCGGGGCTACACCTTC
cdr3_aa: CAWSTGDSRGYTF

d_call: NA
v_call: TRBV6-1
clone_size: NA
j_call: TRBJ1-2
cdr3_nt: TGTGCCAGCAGTGACAGGTACTATGGCTACACCTTC
cdr3_aa: CASSDRYYGYTF

d_call: TRBD1
v_call: TRBV18
clone_size: NA
j_call: TRBJ1-1
cdr3_nt: TGTGCCAGCTCACCGGTAAAGGGGGCGATTCACACTGAAGCTTTCTTT
cdr3_aa: CASSPVKGAIHTEAFF

d_call: TRBD1
v_call: TRBV14
clone_size: NA
j_call: TRBJ1-2
cdr3_nt: TGTGCCAGCAGCCAAGACTCAGGACAGGCCAGAAGCTACACCTTC
cdr3_aa: CASSQDSGQARSYTF

d_call: NA
v_call: TRBV7-8
clone_size: NA
j_call: TRBJ2-5
cdr3_nt: TGTGCCAGCAGCGCCAGACTGGGCCAAGAGACCCAGTACTTC
cdr3_aa: CASSARLGQETQYF

d_call: NA
v_call: TRBV30
clone_size: NA
j_call: TRBJ2-3
cdr3_nt: TGTGCCTGGAGTCCCGGGTTGCGTCGAACAGATACGCAGTATTTT
cdr3_aa: CAWSPGLRRTDTQYF

d_call: TRBD1
v_call: TRBV6-1
clone_size: once
j_call: TRBJ1-4
cdr3_nt: TGTGCCAGCAGTGAAGGTGGGACAGGGTTAAGTGAAAAACTGTTTTTT
cdr3_aa: CASSEGGTGLSEKLFF

d_call: NA
v_call: TRBV28
clone_size: NA
j_call: TRBJ1-4
cdr3_nt: TGTGCCAGCACCCTATCGGGGTCTAATGAAAAACTGTTTTTT
cdr3_aa: CASTLSGSNEKLFF

d_call: NA
v_call: TRBV19
clone_size: NA
j_call: TRBJ2-7
cdr3_nt: TGTGCCAGTAGTAAGTCGTCAGGGTACTCCTACGAGCAGTACTTC
cdr3_aa: CASSKSSGYSYEQYF

d_call: NA
v_call: TRBV11-2
clone_size: NA
j_call: TRBJ1-6
cdr3_nt: TGTGCCAGCAGCCGCCTCAGTAATTCACCCCTCCACTTT
cdr3_aa: CASSRLSNSPLHF

d_call: NA
v_call: TRBV2
clone_size: NA
j_call: TRBJ2-3
cdr3_nt: TGTGCCAGCAGTTCCGGGACATTGATCGACACAGATACGCAGTATTTT
cdr3_aa: CASSSGTLIDTDTQYF

d_call: NA
v_call: TRBV2
clone_size: NA
j_call: TRBJ1-4
cdr3_nt: TGTGCCAGCAGTGAACGGGAAAAACTGTTTTTT
cdr3_aa: CASSEREKLFF

d_call: NA
v_call: TRBV5-5
clone_size: NA
j_call: TRBJ1-5
cdr3_nt: TGTGCCAGCGCCCTAAGGAGCTCGGGTCAGCCCCAGCATTTT
cdr3_aa: CASALRSSGQPQHF

d_call: NA
v_call: TRBV7-3
clone_size: NA
j_call: TRBJ2-1
cdr3_nt: TGTGCCAGCAGCTTAGACCGGGACAATGAGCAGTTCTTC
cdr3_aa: CASSLDRDNEQFF

d_call: NA
v_call: TRBV2
clone_size: once
j_call: TRBJ2-7
cdr3_nt: TGTGCCAGCAGGGGCGGGGTAAGCTCCTACGAGCAGTACTTC
cdr3_aa: CASRGGVSSYEQYF

d_call: TRBD1
v_call: TRBV5-1
clone_size: once
j_call: TRBJ2-3
cdr3_nt: TGCGCCAGCAGCCGCACCGGGACAGGGGCAGATACGCAGTATTTT
cdr3_aa: CASSRTGTGADTQYF

d_call: NA
v_call: TRBV7-3
clone_size: NA
j_call: TRBJ2-3
cdr3_nt: TGTGCCAGCAGCCCCGCGCGATCAGATACGCAGTATTTT
cdr3_aa: CASSPARSDTQYF

d_call: TRBD1
v_call: TRBV10-1
clone_size: NA
j_call: TRBJ2-1
cdr3_nt: TGCGCCAGCAGTGAGGAGAGAAATACAGGGGGTGTTAATGAGCAGTTCTTC
cdr3_aa: CASSEERNTGGVNEQFF

d_call: NA
v_call: TRBV5-1
clone_size: NA
j_call: TRBJ2-7
cdr3_nt: TGCGCCAGCAGCTTGGCCCCTAGTAGTGACTCCTACGAGCAGTACTTC
cdr3_aa: CASSLAPSSDSYEQYF

d_call: TRBD1
v_call: TRBV5-1
clone_size: few
j_call: TRBJ1-2
cdr3_nt: TGCGCCAGCAGGACAGGGATTAGTGGCTATGGCTACACCTTC
cdr3_aa: CASRTGISGYGYTF

d_call: TRBD1
v_call: TRBV10-2
clone_size: NA
j_call: TRBJ2-2
cdr3_nt: TGCGCCAGCAGGCACGGGACAGCGAACACCGGGGAGCTGTTTTTT
cdr3_aa: CASRHGTANTGELFF

d_call: NA
v_call: TRBV28
clone_size: few
j_call: TRBJ2-1
cdr3_nt: TGTGCCAGCAGTCGGGACTCCTCGAGCTCCTACAATGAGCAGTTCTTC
cdr3_aa: CASSRDSSSSYNEQFF

d_call: NA
v_call: TRBV2
clone_size: NA
j_call: TRBJ2-7
cdr3_nt: TGTGCCAGCAGGGACGGACAGACTTCCTACGAGCAGTACTTC
cdr3_aa: CASRDGQTSYEQYF

d_call: TRBD1
v_call: TRBV7-9
clone_size: NA
j_call: TRBJ2-5
cdr3_nt: TGTGCCAGCAGCTTATCAACAGGGGCACAAGAGACCCAGTACTTC
cdr3_aa: CASSLSTGAQETQYF

d_call: NA
v_call: TRBV5-1
clone_size: NA
j_call: TRBJ2-7
cdr3_nt: TGCGCCAGCAGCTTTGAGGGGGACATGGGGCAGTACTTC
cdr3_aa: CASSFEGDMGQYF

d_call: NA
v_call: TRBV7-9
clone_size: NA
j_call: TRBJ2-3
cdr3_nt: TGTGCCAGCAGCTTACAGGGGCTTCGCACAGATACGCAGTATTTT
cdr3_aa: CASSLQGLRTDTQYF

d_call: NA
v_call: TRBV28
clone_size: NA
j_call: TRBJ2-7
cdr3_nt: TGTGCCAGCAGCCCCCCCGGGGGAGGTCACTACGAGCAGTACTTC
cdr3_aa: CASSPPGGGHYEQYF

d_call: NA
v_call: TRBV7-9
clone_size: few
j_call: TRBJ1-3
cdr3_nt: TGTGCCAGCAACCGTGGACTTTCCTCTGGAAACACCATATATTTT
cdr3_aa: CASNRGLSSGNTIYF

d_call: TRBD1
v_call: TRBV14
clone_size: NA
j_call: TRBJ1-6
cdr3_nt: TGTGCCAGCAGCCAAGAGTTCCGGACAGGGGCCGCCGGTAGTAATTCACCCCTCCACTTT
cdr3_aa: CASSQEFRTGAAGSNSPLHF

d_call: TRBD2
v_call: TRBV7-2
clone_size: NA
j_call: TRBJ2-5
cdr3_nt: TGTGCCAGCAGCTTAGGTCTACTAGCGGGGGGGCGGGAGACCCAGTACTTC
cdr3_aa: CASSLGLLAGGRETQYF

d_call: NA
v_call: TRBV2
clone_size: NA
j_call: TRBJ1-2
cdr3_nt: TGTGCCAGCAGCGAACGCACAGGGTTTTATGGCTACACCTTC
cdr3_aa: CASSERTGFYGYTF

d_call: TRBD2
v_call: TRBV4-2
clone_size: NA
j_call: TRBJ2-2
cdr3_nt: TGTGCCAGCAGCCAAGAAGGCGGGGGCACCGGGGAGCTGTTTTTT
cdr3_aa: CASSQEGGGTGELFF

d_call: NA
v_call: TRBV5-1
clone_size: NA
j_call: TRBJ1-1
cdr3_nt: TGCGCCAGCAGCTTGGGGGGGGTAACGAACACTGAAGCTTTCTTT
cdr3_aa: CASSLGGVTNTEAFF

d_call: NA
v_call: TRBV6-6
clone_size: NA
j_call: TRBJ1-1
cdr3_nt: TGTGCCAGCAGCCCAGGGTACCCTGAAGCTTTCTTT
cdr3_aa: CASSPGYPEAFF

d_call: NA
v_call: TRBV5-4
clone_size: NA
j_call: TRBJ1-2
cdr3_nt: TGTGCCAGCAGCTTGGGACAAGACTATGGCTACACCTTC
cdr3_aa: CASSLGQDYGYTF

d_call: NA
v_call: TRBV2
clone_size: NA
j_call: TRBJ1-1
cdr3_nt: TGTGCCAGCAGTGAAGAACAGGGCTGGGCTGAAGCTTTCTTT
cdr3_aa: CASSEEQGWAEAFF

d_call: NA
v_call: TRBV12-5
clone_size: NA
j_call: TRBJ2-7
cdr3_nt: TGTGCTAGTGGTTTCGGGTCGAGCGAGCAGTACTTC
cdr3_aa: CASGFGSSEQYF

d_call: NA
v_call: TRBV7-9
clone_size: NA
j_call: TRBJ2-7
cdr3_nt: TGTGCCAGCAGCTTAGCCGGTCCCTACGAGCAGTACTTC
cdr3_aa: CASSLAGPYEQYF

d_call: TRBD1
v_call: TRBV19
clone_size: NA
j_call: TRBJ2-3
cdr3_nt: TGTGCCAGTAGTCTACGTCTTCTCCGTGGACAGGGAGGTACAGATACGCAGTATTTT
cdr3_aa: CASSLRLLRGQGGTDTQYF

d_call: TRBD2
v_call: TRBV6-1
clone_size: NA
j_call: TRBJ2-3
cdr3_nt: TGTGCCAGCAGTGATAGCGGGGGGGCTGGAGATACGCAGTATTTT
cdr3_aa: CASSDSGGAGDTQYF

d_call: NA
v_call: TRBV2
clone_size: NA
j_call: TRBJ1-2
cdr3_nt: TGTGCCAGCAGTGAAGCAGGAGACTATGGCTACACCTTC
cdr3_aa: CASSEAGDYGYTF

d_call: NA
v_call: TRBV7-2
clone_size: NA
j_call: TRBJ1-5
cdr3_nt: TGTGCCAGCAGCTCGGAGGGGGGGAGCAATCAGCCCCAGCATTTT
cdr3_aa: CASSSEGGSNQPQHF